A selection of T cell receptor beta chains follows, all from one sample in a study of PD-1 blockade in classical Hodgkin lymphoma. Assay: immunoSEQ multiplex PCR; the TCRdb copy retains only in-frame clones and omits some. Among some 90,000 clones listed, 83% were seen once. Sequences were derived from peripheral blood mononuclear cells (PBMCs), sampled before the fourth cycle of nivolumab. These receptors were obtained from a human donor with classical Hodgkin lymphoma. CDR3s include the opening cysteine and the closing phenylalanine or tryptophan. The order of the fields is D gene, J gene, V gene, clone size, CDR3 DNA, CDR3 protein. A D gene is named only where the DNA matches it firmly. Some rows mark clone size as missing; the rest say once, few, many or name a class of expanded clone.

>TRBD2|TRBJ2-1|TRBV6-5|.
TGTGCCAGCAGTTACTCGGGGGGGATAGATGGTGAGCAGTTCTTC
CASSYSGGIDGEQFF
>.|TRBJ2-3|TRBV19|.
TGTGCCAGTAGTTTCCGGGACATACTCACAGATACGCAGTATTTT
CASSFRDILTDTQYF
>.|TRBJ2-1|TRBV10-3|few
TGTGCCATCAGTGAACGTCCAGGGGACAACAATGAGCAGTTCTTC
CAISERPGDNNEQFF
>.|TRBJ1-2|TRBV20-1|.
TGCAGTACAGGGCGAGGCTACACCTTC
CSTGRGYTF
>TRBD1|TRBJ1-3|TRBV5-6|.
TGTGCCAGCAGCTTGGGGGACAGTCGAAACACCATATATTTT
CASSLGDSRNTIYF
>TRBD2|TRBJ2-1|TRBV10-3|.
TGTGCCATCAGTGAGTCCCCCGGGACTAGCGGGACCTACAATGAGCAGTTCTTC
CAISESPGTSGTYNEQFF
>.|TRBJ1-1|TRBV4-1|.
TGCGCCAGCAGCCAAGATCGACGGGGGGCGCTGGGTAACACTGAAGCTTTCTTT
CASSQDRRGALGNTEAFF
>TRBD2|TRBJ2-1|TRBV18|.
TGTGCCAGCCGTGCGGGAGGGGCTTACAATGAGCAGTTCTTC
CASRAGGAYNEQFF
>.|TRBJ1-5|TRBV28|.
TGTGCCAGCAGTTTCGCCGGGGCGAGCAATCAGCCCCAGCATTTT
CASSFAGASNQPQHF
>.|TRBJ1-1|TRBV7-8|once
TGTGCCAGCAGCTTACGGCGTGTCACTGAAGCTTTCTTT
CASSLRRVTEAFF
>TRBD2|TRBJ2-3|TRBV5-1|.
TGCGCCAGTACCCCGCGGGTAGCGGGATCGGATACGCAGTATTTT
CASTPRVAGSDTQYF
>.|TRBJ1-5|TRBV27|few
TGTGCCAGCAGTTTCCGTGGGGGCAATCAGCCCCAGCATTTT
CASSFRGGNQPQHF
>TRBD2|TRBJ2-1|TRBV4-1|.
TGCGCCAGCAGCCAGGGGACTAGCGGGACGAGTGAGCAGTTCTTC
CASSQGTSGTSEQFF
>.|TRBJ2-7|TRBV11-2|once
TGTGCCACTACGTTCGGAGGAAGCTCCTACGAGCAGTACTTC
CATTFGGSSYEQYF
>.|TRBJ2-3|TRBV30|few
TGTGCCTGGGGGACCACAGATACGCAGTATTTT
CAWGTTDTQYF
>.|TRBJ2-3|TRBV19|.
TGTGCCAGTAGCATGGTCGGGACTAGCACAGATACGCAGTATTTT
CASSMVGTSTDTQYF
>.|TRBJ1-1|TRBV7-9|many
TGTGCCAGCGTAGAGACAGCAGAAGCTTTCTTT
CASVETAEAFF
>.|TRBJ1-2|TRBV5-1|.
TGCGCCAGCAGCCGACTCCCGGGTGACTATGGCTACACCTTC
CASSRLPGDYGYTF
>.|TRBJ1-4|TRBV4-3|.
TGCGCCAGCAGCCAAGCTTGGGGGACCAATGAAAAACTGTTTTTT
CASSQAWGTNEKLFF
>TRBD2|TRBJ2-1|TRBV7-3|.
TGTGCCAGCAGCCTGACACTAGCGGGAGTACGGGAGCAGTTCTTC
CASSLTLAGVREQFF
>.|TRBJ2-1|TRBV27|.
TGTGCCAGCAGTTTAACGCCCGGATTAGCGGTCAACAATGAGCAGTTCTTC
CASSLTPGLAVNNEQFF
>.|TRBJ2-3|TRBV5-4|.
TGTGCCAGCAGACAAGCGGCTCGCACAGATACGCAGTATTTT
CASRQAARTDTQYF
>.|TRBJ1-3|TRBV28|few
TGTGCCAGCATCCCTGGGGGGGGAACCTCTGGAAACACCATATATTTT
CASIPGGGTSGNTIYF
>.|TRBJ2-1|TRBV25-1|few
TGTGCCAGCGGGGGGAACGCTCCAGGGGTACGGTTGTTCTTC
CASGGNAPGVRLFF
>TRBD2|TRBJ2-3|TRBV9|.
TGTGCCAGCAGCGTAGCTCCGACTAGCGGGAGTGGCACAGATACGCAGTATTTT
CASSVAPTSGSGTDTQYF
>.|TRBJ1-5|TRBV19|.
TGTGCCAGTAGTATGTGGGGGGGGGTCTCCAATCAGCCCCAGCATTTT
CASSMWGGVSNQPQHF
>.|TRBJ1-2|TRBV5-6|once
TGTGCCAGCAGCCGTGCTCGGCTCTATGGCTACACCTTC
CASSRARLYGYTF
>.|TRBJ2-2|TRBV19|few
TGTGCCAGTAGCGGGGAAGCGAACACCGGGGAGCTGTTTTTT
CASSGEANTGELFF